The rows below give T cell receptor beta chains drawn from one sample of a study of shared clonotypes between healthy human individuals. Method: immunoSEQ multiplex PCR; TCRdb's copy keeps in-frame clones and lacks some. Of about a million clones listed, more than 65% are singletons. The sample taken for sequencing was memory CD4+ T cells sorted from blood. The origin of the receptors is a man younger than 35 in good health. Each CDR3 is given with its conserved first and last residue. A D gene is named only where the DNA matches it firmly. The listing skips clone size in some rows; elsewhere it reads once, few, many or a size class.

clone_size j_call v_call d_call cdr3_nt cdr3_aa
- TRBJ1-3 TRBV5-4 TRBD1 TGTGCCAGCAGCTTGGCCGGGACAGGCCGGAACACCATATATTTT CASSLAGTGRNTIYF
- TRBJ1-1 TRBV18 - TGTGCCGGTAGAGCAGGGCCTACCAACATGAACACTGAAGCTTTCTTT CAGRAGPTNMNTEAFF
- TRBJ1-1 TRBV30 TRBD1 TGTGCCTGGGGACAGGGCCTAAGGAACACTGAAGCTTTCTTT CAWGQGLRNTEAFF
- TRBJ1-1 TRBV10-3 - TGTGCCATCAGTGAAAACAGCCCTGAAGCTTTCTTT CAISENSPEAFF
- TRBJ2-5 TRBV11-2 - TGTGCCAGCAGAGCTGGCGGCAATAAGGCGGAGACCCAGTACTTC CASRAGGNKAETQYF
- TRBJ2-1 TRBV10-1 TRBD1 TGCGCCAGCAGCCCCGGACAGGGCTCCTACAATGAGCAGTTCTTC CASSPGQGSYNEQFF
- TRBJ2-5 TRBV10-1 TRBD1 TGCGCCAGCATTAAATTCGGACAGGGGAGGTGGACCCAGTACTTC CASIKFGQGRWTQYF
- TRBJ2-6 TRBV2 TRBD1 TGTGCCAGCAGGGGGACAGGGGGCGCTGGGGCCAACGTCCTGACTTTC CASRGTGGAGANVLTF
- TRBJ2-1 TRBV7-2 TRBD2 TGTGCCAGCAGCACCAGGACTAGCGGGAGGGTCAATGAGCAGTTCTTC CASSTRTSGRVNEQFF
few TRBJ2-7 TRBV4-3 TRBD1 TGCGCCAGCAGCCGAGGGGGACAGGGGACCTACGAGCAGTACTTC CASSRGGQGTYEQYF
few TRBJ1-6 TRBV5-8 - TGTGCCAGCAGCTTGTGGGAGGGGAACTCACCCCTCCACTTT CASSLWEGNSPLHF
- TRBJ1-4 TRBV15 TRBD1 TGTGCCACCAGCGGGACAGGGGCGAATGAAAAACTGTTTTTT CATSGTGANEKLFF
- TRBJ1-4 TRBV29-1 TRBD1 TGCAGCGTTGAAGATTGGTTCGAAGGACAGGGGGGGAAGACTAATGAAAAACTGTTTTTT CSVEDWFEGQGGKTNEKLFF
few TRBJ2-7 TRBV19 TRBD1 TGTGCCAGTAGTATCAGACAGGGGGCAAGCGAGCAGTACTTC CASSIRQGASEQYF
- TRBJ1-2 TRBV9 TRBD1 TGTGCCAGCAGCGAGGGACAGGCACTAAACTATGGCTACACCTTC CASSEGQALNYGYTF
- TRBJ2-3 TRBV7-2 TRBD2 TGTGCCAGCAGCTTAGCGGCGGGAGGGCCGGTAGATACGCAGTATTTT CASSLAAGGPVDTQYF